This passage covers 27 T cell receptor beta chains from one sample sequenced in a study of T cell repertoires in cytomegalovirus infection. TCRdb called the reads again in MiXCR, with one record for every CDR3 protein. Found here are about 310,000 distinct CDR3 sequences, roughly a tenth of them singletons; the top ten hold around 2.6%. Sequencing was performed on PBMCs. These TCRs come from a human donor in good health (CMV status not recorded). Some clones in this sample may be carry-over from other donors' samples.

Ten or more counts support this clonotype. The J gene is TRBJ1-4, the V gene TRBV28; no reliable D call. In germline, CDR1 is MDHEN, CDR2 SYDVKM. Trimming took off 1 base at V and 7 bases at J, with 13 bases between the two ends. CDR3 length equals 15 residues. The DNA of the CDR3 is TGTGCCAGCAGTTTATCGGGGAGGTTTGCTGAAAAACTGTTTTTT. Translation: CASSLSGRFAEKLFF.

This clonotype was observed at least ten times. This chain links TRBV6-2 or TRBV6-3 with TRBJ2-7; D gene unclear. Trimming took 2 bases from V and 3 from J, leaving 17 bases between them. In germline, CDR1 is MNHEY, CDR2 SVGEGT. This CDR3 spans 16 amino acids. The CDR3 sequence: CASSYNGGLFFYEQYF. The CDR3 coding sequence is TGTGCCAGCAGTTACAACGGTGGGTTGTTTTTCTACGAGCAGTACTTC.

This clonotype has at least ten counts. This chain joins TRBV6-1 and TRBJ1-1; possible D gene TRBD1, 5 bases. Trimming removed 8 bases from V and 4 bases from J, with 20 bases in between. In germline, CDR1 is MNHNS, CDR2 SASEGT. The length of the CDR3 is 15 residues. CDR3 region: CASYGVRRGSTEAFF. The CDR3 DNA reads TGTGCCAGCTATGGGGTTAGGCGGGGCAGCACTGAAGCTTTCTTT.

This clonotype occurred many times. The CDR3 DNA follows: TGTGCCAGCAGTATAAACAGGGAGCGCACTGAAGCTTTCTTT. This translates into CASSINRERTEAFF. V and J are TRBV28 and TRBJ1-1; a weak D match, TRBD1 (6 bases). The CDR3 consists of 14 residues. Trimming stripped 5 bases from V and 4 bases from J, with 14 bases between. Germline V gene sequence: CDR1 MDHEN, CDR2 SYDVKM. The full variable domain, rest sourced from reference TRBV28 and TRBJ1-1, is DVKVTQSSRYLVKRTGEKVFLECVQDMDHENMFWYRQDPGLGLRLIYFSYDVKMKEKGDIPEGYSVSREKKERFSLILESASTNQTSMYLCASSINRERTEAFFGQGTRLTVV.

This clonotype was counted only a few times. The V gene is TRBV20-1, the J gene TRBJ2-3; 8 nucleotides line up with TRBD2. The length of the CDR3 is 15 residues. Trimming cost V 5 bases and J 2 bases; bases outside gene matches: 9. Germline V gives CDR1 DFQATT, CDR2 SNEGSKA (reference sequence). The CDR3 protein is CSASPPGGFTDTQYF. In DNA form, the CDR3 reads TGCAGTGCTTCACCCCCGGGGGGGTTCACAGATACGCAGTATTTT.

The gene calls are TRBV7-2 and TRBJ2-1, with TRBD2 matching 15 bases. V gave up 3 bases and J gave up 12 bases; unmatched junction bases: 3. Germline V gene lookup returns CDR1 SGHTA and CDR2 FQGNSA. The CDR3 runs 14 residues. DNA of the CDR3: TGTGCCAGCAGCTTCGGGACTAGCGGGGGGTGGCAGTTCTTC. This sequence encodes CASSFGTSGGWQFF.

This clonotype was counted many times. V is TRBV2 and J is TRBJ2-7; D is uncertain. CDR3 length: 13 amino acids. V lost 4 bases to trimming and J lost 2 bases, with 9 bases between them. Looked up from germline, CDR1 is SNHLY and CDR2 is FYNNEI. Here the CDR3 DNA reads TGTGCCAGCAGTGCTAACGGAGCCTACGAGCAGTACTTC. It translates to CASSANGAYEQYF.

In its sample, this clonotype was seen many times. The chain couples TRBV20-1 to TRBJ2-1, with 7 bases that match TRBD2. Trimming cost V 0 bases and J 1 base; bases outside gene matches: 3. There are 15 residues in the CDR3. Germline V gene lookup returns CDR1 DFQATT and CDR2 SNEGSKA (reference sequence). CDR3 sequence reads: CSARDWRGSYNEQFF. CDR3 bases: TGCAGTGCTAGAGATTGGCGGGGGTCCTACAATGAGCAGTTCTTC.

This clonotype was observed many times. V and J are TRBV6-2 or TRBV6-3 and TRBJ2-3; unclear D gene. Germline lookup yields CDR1 MNHEY and CDR2 SVGEGT. The CDR3 loop spans 12 amino acids. The germline V and J ends were trimmed by 8 bases and 2 bases, with 8 bases remaining between them. As DNA, the CDR3 is TGTGCCAGCCATTCACTCACAGATACGCAGTATTTT. It is translated as CASHSLTDTQYF.

This clonotype was detected many times. The V and J genes are TRBV18 and TRBJ1-1; 9 bases fit TRBD1. J lost 4 bases, V lost 2 bases, and 5 bases had no gene match. Germline V gene sequence: CDR1 KGHSH, CDR2 LQKENI. The CDR3 spans 15 residues. The CDR3 sequence is CASSPRTGEVTEAFF. CDR3 in DNA: TGTGCCAGCTCACCAAGGACAGGGGAGGTCACTGAAGCTTTCTTT.

This clonotype was picked up many times. V usage is TRBV7-2 and J usage is TRBJ2-1, with D uncertain. This CDR3 spans 14 amino acids. CDR1 and CDR2 from the germline V gene are SGHTA and FQGNSA. Trimming removed 1 base at V and 4 bases at J, with 8 bases between. The CDR3 loop is CASSLEGNYNEQFF. CDR3 sequence (DNA): TGTGCCAGCAGCTTAGAGGGAAATTACAATGAGCAGTTCTTC.

In this sample, this clonotype turned up many times. The rearrangement uses TRBV7-9 and TRBJ1-2, with 8 nucleotides matching TRBD1. CDR1 SEHNR and CDR2 FQNEAQ come from the germline V gene (reference sequence). This CDR3 contains 13 residues. The junction had 10 bases not matched to a gene; V was cut back by 10 bases and J by 6 bases. For the CDR3, the DNA is TGTGCCACCTTGGACAGGGTCCCCCATGGCTACACCTTC. This codes for CATLDRVPHGYTF.

V usage is TRBV10-1 and J usage is TRBJ1-1; TRBD1 aligns across 8 bases. CDR3 length: 14 amino acids. The germline V gene has CDR1 WNHNN and CDR2 SYGVQD (reference sequence). With V trimmed by 6 bases and J by 6 bases, 9 bases remained unmatched. The CDR3 loop is CASSDRGVQAEAFF. The CDR3, as DNA: TGCGCCAGCAGCGACAGGGGAGTACAGGCTGAAGCTTTCTTT.

At least ten counts were recorded for this clonotype. This rearrangement joins TRBV23-1 to TRBJ2-1, with D maybe TRBD2 (6 bases). TRBV23-1 belongs to the ORF category, with a function that is uncertain. The CDR3 length is 15 residues. The V and J ends lost 3 bases and 9 bases respectively, with 18 bases between them. CDR3 DNA sequence: TGCGCCAGCAGTCACCCCGGGGGTCGGGAAGCTGAGCAGTTCTTC. The encoded protein is CASSHPGGREAEQFF.

This clonotype was counted ten times or more. The J gene is TRBJ2-2, the V gene TRBV6-2 or TRBV6-3, with 8 bases identical to TRBD1. CDR1 MNHEY and CDR2 SVGEGT come from the germline V gene. The CDR3 consists of 15 residues. Trimming took 5 bases from V and 6 from J; bases not matched to a gene: 8. DNA for the CDR3: TGTGCCAGCAGTAACGACAGGGGAGGCGCCGGGGAGCTGTTTTTT. Its protein product is CASSNDRGGAGELFF.

This clonotype occurred a few times. This chain joins TRBV2 and TRBJ1-2, with D possibly being TRBD1 (5 bases). Trimming stripped 7 bases from V and 8 bases from J, with 14 bases between. This CDR3 region has 12 residues. The V gene's germline CDR1 is SNHLY and CDR2 FYNNEI. CDR3 DNA sequence: TGTGCCAGCACCGGGACGGTGAGGGGCTACACCTTC. Protein product: CASTGTVRGYTF.

This clonotype showed up many times. The chain employs TRBV7-2 and TRBJ1-3; D unclear. V lost 4 bases and J 4 bases, leaving 14 bases between the germline ends. Germline CDR1 and CDR2: SGHTA and FQGNSA. This CDR3 region has 15 residues. CDR3 protein: CASSSLSQGGNTIYF. CDR3 coding DNA: TGTGCCAGCAGCTCTCTAAGCCAAGGCGGAAACACCATATATTTT.

This clonotype was counted only a few times. V usage is TRBV27 and J usage is TRBJ1-1; no clear D. Germline values: CDR1 MNHEY, CDR2 SMNVEV (reference sequence). Trimming took 1 base from V and 2 from J, leaving 8 bases between them. CDR3 length: 14 residues. The CDR3 region has the DNA TGTGCCAGCAGTTTATTGGGGATAAACACTGAAGCTTTCTTT. Its protein product is CASSLLGINTEAFF.

As concerns this clonotype: This clone may be a read error of a much larger clone one base away. The chain carries TRBV2 and TRBJ1-2; the D gene is possibly TRBD1 (5 bases). There are 12 residues in the CDR3. The germline CDR1 and CDR2 sequences are SNHLY and FYNNEI. The CDR3 nucleotides are TGTGCCAGCAGCCTCTCGGGGAGGGGCTACATCTTC. Protein: CASSLSGRGYIF.

This clonotype has only a few counts. The genes are TRBV27 and TRBJ2-7, with a weak D call TRBD1 (6 bases). Looked up from germline, CDR1 is MNHEY and CDR2 is SMNVEV (reference sequence). Trimming left V 10 bases short and J 5 bases short, with 15 bases between. This CDR3 has 12 residues. In DNA form, the CDR3 reads TGTGCCACCCAGAGTCCAGGGGACGAGCAGTACTTC. This codes for CATQSPGDEQYF.

This clonotype appeared a few times. J is TRBJ1-1 and V is TRBV18; tentative D call: TRBD1 (6 bases). The CDR3 consists of 15 residues. Germline lookup yields CDR1 KGHSH and CDR2 LQKENI. Trimming took off 6 bases at V and 1 base at J, with 15 bases between the two ends. CDR3 amino acids: CASSPVQGGNTEAFF. The CDR3 coding sequence is TGTGCCAGCTCGCCCGTACAGGGAGGGAACACTGAAGCTTTCTTT.

In its sample, this clonotype was seen many times. The rearrangement uses TRBV6-2 or TRBV6-3 and TRBJ2-7; D remains ambiguous. Trimming removed 0 bases at V and 9 bases at J, with 12 bases between. The CDR3 covers 13 residues. Germline CDR1 reads MNHEY; CDR2 reads SVGEGT. The CDR3 sequence is CASSYSPDLGQYV. In nucleotides, the CDR3 is TGTGCCAGCAGTTACTCGCCCGACTTGGGGCAGTACGTC.

The sample holds many counts of this clonotype. The chain combines TRBV5-4 with TRBJ2-7; 7 positions agree with TRBD2. The V and J ends lost 1 base and 3 bases, in that order; junction bases with no gene match: 7. Per the germline V gene, CDR1 is SGHNT and CDR2 is YYREEE (reference sequence). The CDR3 extends over 15 amino acids. As DNA, the CDR3 is TGTGCCAGCAGCTTGAGTGCTAGCGGAGACTACGAGCAGTACTTC. Its protein product is CASSLSASGDYEQYF.

This clonotype was seen only a few times. The V gene is TRBV29-1, the J gene TRBJ2-7, with TRBD2 as a possible D gene (6 bases). This CDR3 is 13 amino acids long. Germline V CDR1 and CDR2: SQVTM, ANQGSEA. V lost 3 bases and J 2 bases, leaving 11 bases between the germline ends. CDR3 sequence: CSVELDYPYEQYF. CDR3 nucleotide sequence: TGCAGCGTTGAGTTGGACTACCCCTACGAGCAGTACTTC.

In its sample, this clonotype was seen many times. J is TRBJ1-3 and V is TRBV7-9; D unclear. Trimming removed 1 base from V and 0 bases from J, with 13 bases in between. The germline V gene has CDR1 SEHNR and CDR2 FQNEAQ (reference sequence). The CDR3 has 17 residues. The CDR3, as DNA: TGTGCCAGCAGCTTAGGTGTGACGGGCGGCTCTGGAAACACCATATATTTT. This encodes CASSLGVTGGSGNTIYF.

This clonotype appeared many times. The rearrangement uses TRBV7-2 and TRBJ2-7, with D perhaps assigned TRBD1 or TRBD2 (5 bases each). Germline V lookup: CDR1 SGHTA, CDR2 FQGNSA. Between the trimmed V and J ends, which lost 4 bases and 7 bases, there was a span of 23 bases. This CDR3 region has 16 residues. CDR3: CASSWPGAVVSEEQYF. For the CDR3, the DNA is TGTGCCAGCAGCTGGCCCGGGGCGGTAGTATCGGAAGAGCAGTACTTC.

This clonotype came up many times. The chain couples TRBV4-1 to TRBJ1-1; a weak D match, TRBD1 (6 bases). The CDR3 is 18 amino acids. The V end was cut by 2 bases, the J end by 0 bases, with 19 bases between. Germline lookup yields CDR1 MGHRA and CDR2 YSYEKL. The CDR3 is CASSQPTGYNGMNTEAFF. The CDR3 DNA sequence: TGCGCCAGCAGCCAACCTACAGGGTATAATGGTATGAACACTGAAGCTTTCTTT.